This T cell receptor (beta chain) stems from a study of graft-versus-host responses after intestinal transplantation. Study as a whole: Uniformly, recipients were administered anti-thymocyte globulin induction with subsequent tacrolimus and steroids for around three years.

Using immunoSEQ multiplex PCR, the repertoire was profiled, and TCRdb retains in-frame clones only, with some absent. The repertoire consists of about 13,000 clones, with approximately 84% occurring once and the leading ten covering 20% to 30%. Unmatched junction bases numbered 3, after V lost 5 bases and J lost 1 base. The germline CDR1 and CDR2 sequences are SNHLY and FYNNEI. The CDR3 length is 15 residues. The chain employs TRBV2 and TRBJ2-2; TRBD1 matches 8 bases. The sample in question was PBMCs, obtained after intestinal transplantation. The receptor was isolated from a human patient who received an intestinal transplant, so some T cells may come from the graft donor. Here the CDR3 reads CASSSGTGNTGELFF. The CDR3 DNA follows: TGTGCCAGCAGTTCCGGGACAGGGAACACCGGGGAGCTGTTTTTT.